A selection of T cell receptor beta chains follows, all from one sample in a study of early T cells in non-severe SARS-CoV-2 infection. TCRdb reanalysed the 5' RACE reads using MiXCR and keeps one entry per CDR3 protein. The data hold roughly 75,000 distinct CDR3 sequences, with around 17% observed a single time. Sequencing used whole blood. These receptors were obtained from an adult who was a healthcare worker with PCR-confirmed SARS-CoV-2 infection or an uninfected control (not recorded which). CDR3s include the opening cysteine and the closing phenylalanine or tryptophan. D genes are given only for firm matches. Some rows have no size entry. The others give once, few or many, or a class for an expanded clone.

V: TRBV3-1; size: many; D: NA; J: TRBJ2-7; CDR3: CASSQNPGAGYEQYF; DNA: TGTGCCAGCAGCCAAAATCCAGGGGCCGGGTACGAGCAGTACTTC
V: TRBV24-1; size: few; D: NA; J: TRBJ2-3; CDR3: CATSGVLAPDTQYF; DNA: TGTGCCACCAGTGGAGTCCTAGCTCCAGATACGCAGTATTTT
V: TRBV29-1; size: NA; D: NA; J: TRBJ2-3; CDR3: CSVGQPTDTQYF; DNA: TGCAGCGTCGGACAGCCCACAGATACGCAGTATTTT
V: TRBV29-1; size: NA; D: NA; J: TRBJ2-1; CDR3: CSFLSTAYNEQFF; DNA: TGCAGCTTTCTTTCTACAGCCTACAATGAGCAGTTCTTC
V: TRBV7-2; size: few; D: TRBD2; J: TRBJ2-7; CDR3: CASSLGIRAGNLEQYF; DNA: TGTGCCAGCAGCTTAGGGATCCGAGCGGGGAACCTCGAGCAGTACTTC
V: TRBV11-3; size: many; D: TRBD2; J: TRBJ2-2; CDR3: CASSEVGLAGSTGELFF; DNA: TGTGCCAGCAGCGAAGTAGGACTAGCGGGATCAACCGGGGAGCTGTTTTTT
V: TRBV29-1; size: NA; D: TRBD2; J: TRBJ2-3; CDR3: CSVRTSGSGTDTQYF; DNA: TGCAGCGTTCGGACTAGCGGGAGCGGGACAGATACGCAGTATTTT
V: TRBV7-9; size: few; D: NA; J: TRBJ1-3; CDR3: CASSSRQPIGNTIYF; DNA: TGTGCCAGCAGCTCACGCCAACCCATTGGAAACACCATATATTTT
V: TRBV18; size: NA; D: NA; J: TRBJ1-2; CDR3: CASTIGESGNYGYTF; DNA: TGTGCCAGCACCATTGGGGAGTCCGGGAACTATGGCTACACCTTC
V: TRBV5-6; size: few; D: TRBD2; J: TRBJ2-1; CDR3: CASSLDGTSVNEQFF; DNA: TGTGCCAGCAGCTTGGACGGGACTAGCGTGAATGAGCAGTTCTTC
V: TRBV29-1; size: few; D: TRBD1; J: TRBJ2-5; CDR3: CSVDPDRAGETQYF; DNA: TGCAGCGTTGACCCGGACAGGGCCGGAGAGACCCAGTACTTC
V: TRBV5-4; size: few; D: TRBD1; J: TRBJ2-7; CDR3: CASSLGDRGRMEQYF; DNA: TGTGCCAGCAGCTTAGGGGACAGGGGGCGCATGGAGCAGTACTTC
V: TRBV27; size: NA; D: TRBD1; J: TRBJ1-1; CDR3: CATYRGARGTEAFF; DNA: TGTGCCACCTACAGGGGCGCTCGGGGCACTGAAGCTTTCTTT
V: TRBV14; size: NA; D: NA; J: TRBJ2-3; CDR3: CASSQMLDAASTDTQYF; DNA: TGTGCCAGCAGCCAGATGTTGGATGCCGCTAGCACAGATACGCAGTATTTT
V: TRBV29-1; size: NA; D: NA; J: TRBJ2-1; CDR3: CSVDWSLVNEQFF; DNA: TGTAGCGTTGATTGGAGTTTGGTGAATGAGCAGTTCTTC
V: TRBV30; size: NA; D: NA; J: TRBJ1-1; CDR3: CAWSVQGNTEAFF; DNA: TGTGCCTGGAGTGTACAGGGGAACACTGAAGCTTTCTTT
V: TRBV2; size: few; D: NA; J: TRBJ1-2; CDR3: CASSEALGGSAGYTF; DNA: TGTGCCAGCAGTGAAGCGCTGGGGGGGTCGGCTGGCTACACCTTC
V: TRBV29-1; size: NA; D: NA; J: TRBJ2-2; CDR3: CSVVAHGELFF; DNA: TGCAGCGTTGTTGCTCACGGGGAGCTGTTTTTT
V: TRBV20-1; size: few; D: TRBD2; J: TRBJ2-5; CDR3: CSAREHGTKGETQYF; DNA: TGCAGTGCTAGAGAACACGGGACTAAAGGAGAGACCCAGTACTTC
V: TRBV19; size: NA; D: NA; J: TRBJ2-2; CDR3: CASSNSNTNTGELFF; DNA: TGTGCCAGTAGTAATTCCAATACGAACACCGGGGAGCTGTTTTTT
V: TRBV11-2; size: NA; D: NA; J: TRBJ2-3; CDR3: CASSFASTDTQYF; DNA: TGTGCCAGCAGCTTCGCCAGCACAGATACGCAGTATTTT
V: TRBV5-4; size: few; D: NA; J: TRBJ2-7; CDR3: CASSPVQGYEQYF; DNA: TGTGCCAGCAGCCCGGTCCAGGGCTACGAGCAGTACTTC
V: TRBV7-6; size: few; D: TRBD2; J: TRBJ2-7; CDR3: CASSLREGYEQYF; DNA: TGTGCCAGCAGCTTAAGGGAGGGCTACGAGCAGTACTTC
V: TRBV7-2; size: few; D: TRBD1; J: TRBJ2-7; CDR3: CASSLRQGSYEQYF; DNA: TGTGCCAGCAGCTTAAGACAGGGTTCCTACGAGCAGTACTTC
V: TRBV4-1; size: few; D: NA; J: TRBJ1-3; CDR3: CASSQGPISGNTIYF; DNA: TGCGCCAGCAGCCAAGGACCGATCTCTGGAAACACCATATATTTT
V: TRBV20-1; size: NA; D: NA; J: TRBJ2-5; CDR3: CSARDRIRGGETQYF; DNA: TGCAGTGCTAGAGATCGAATAAGGGGGGGAGAGACCCAGTACTTC
V: TRBV6-2/TRBV6-3; size: NA; D: TRBD1; J: TRBJ2-3; CDR3: CASSYLTGVPDTQYF; DNA: TGTGCCAGCAGTTACTTGACAGGGGTACCAGATACGCAGTATTTT